One sample yielded the 3 T cell receptor beta chains listed below, sequenced in a study of tumor-infiltrating lymphocytes in primary liver carcinoma. RNA was extracted from whole blood without cell sorting, alongside germline DNA. cDNA specific to TCR beta was made from about 0.45 ug of total RNA, with a constant-region primer employed for priming. Three nested multiplex PCR rounds of slightly modified ARM-PCR generated TCR beta libraries. Amplification in the first two PCR rounds was performed using TRBV1-TRBV30 forward primers and a C-beta reverse primer for approximately 10 cycles each. From the multiplex PCR reads, TCRdb called clonotypes with MiXCR, one entry per CDR3 protein. The sample consists of about 320,000 distinct CDR3 sequences, roughly 60% of them appearing once. The sequencing sample was made of peripheral blood. These receptor sequences come from a woman under 40 with primary liver carcinoma and hepatitis B virus infection.

A few counts support this clonotype. This sequence joins TRBV6-1 and TRBJ2-1; D tentatively fits TRBD1 or TRBD2 (5 bases each). CDR3 size: 15 residues. The V end lost 4 bases, the J end lost 6 bases, and 16 bases lay between the germline ends. Per germline, CDR1 MNHNS and CDR2 SASEGT. The CDR3 DNA follows: TGTGCCAGCAGTGTTTATAGGGCAGGGAGCAATGAGCAGTTCTTC. Translating gives CASSVYRAGSNEQFF.

For this clonotype: This may be a read error, as it is one base from a much larger clone. J is TRBJ2-5 and V is TRBV6-5, with 12 positions matching TRBD2. In germline, CDR1 is MNHEY, CDR2 SVGAGI. CDR3 length: 16 amino acids. V dropped 6 bases and J dropped 4; count of bases not matched to a gene: 9. CDR3 in DNA: TGTGCCAGCAGATCCCTGACTAGCGGGAGACGAGAGACCCAGTACTTC. Amino acids: CASRSLTSGRRETQYF.

In its sample, this clonotype was seen a few times. The chain links TRBV4-3 to TRBJ2-1; TRBD1 matches at 10 bases. Trimming cost V 3 bases and J 7 bases; bases outside gene matches: 9. In germline, CDR1 is LGHNA, CDR2 YSLEER. This CDR3 contains 16 residues. The CDR3 here is CASSQRQGAGSNEQFF. The DNA for the CDR3 is TGCGCCAGCAGCCAGCGACAGGGGGCCGGGAGTAATGAGCAGTTCTTC.